These 11 T cell receptor beta chains originate from one sample sequenced in a study of shared clonotypes between healthy human individuals. Only in-frame clones appear in the TCRdb table, and some are missing; sequencing was by immunoSEQ multiplex PCR. The sample yields 1 million to 1.2 million clones, approximately 77% seen once. Sequencing was carried out using memory CD4+ T cells from PBMCs. As for subset: CD45RA-negative fraction. The receptors here all came from a young man in good health. Some clones in this sample may be carry-over from other donors' samples.

The chain combines TRBV5-1 with TRBJ2-1; a possible D gene is TRBD1 (5 bases). The CDR3 runs 13 residues. Deletions cut 3 bases from V and 6 bases from J, with 10 bases between. Germline lookup yields CDR1 SGHRS and CDR2 YFSETQ. This CDR3 is CASSSLTGNEQFF. CDR3 DNA: TGCGCCAGCAGCTCACTTACAGGCAATGAGCAGTTCTTC.

This chain links TRBV5-1 with TRBJ2-1; possibly TRBD2 for D (5 bases). Looked up from germline, CDR1 is SGHRS and CDR2 is YFSETQ. Trimming took 1 base from V and 7 from J, leaving 12 bases between them. There are 14 residues in the CDR3. The chain's CDR3 is CASSLSAPGNEQFF. The CDR3 DNA reads TGCGCCAGCAGCTTGTCAGCCCCGGGGAATGAGCAGTTCTTC.

The chain couples TRBV25-1 to TRBJ2-7; D perhaps matches TRBD2 (6 bases). V was trimmed by 3 bases and J by 6 bases, leaving 18 bases between them. The V gene's germline CDR1 is MGHDK and CDR2 SYGVNS. The CDR3 consists of 15 residues. The CDR3 DNA is TGTGCCAGCAGTGAGCCCGGGGGAGGCGCGGTCGAGCAGTACTTC. It codes for CASSEPGGGAVEQYF.

The chain has TRBV5-4 and TRBJ2-1; D assignment may be TRBD1 or TRBD2 (5 bases each). Germline CDR1 reads SGHNT; CDR2 reads YYREEE (reference sequence). Deletions cut 1 base from V and 5 bases from J, with 13 bases between. CDR3 length: 15 residues. CDR3 coding DNA: TGTGCCAGCAGCTTGTATCTCGGGGCCGACAATGAGCAGTTCTTC. This gives the protein CASSLYLGADNEQFF.

The chain links TRBV7-2 to TRBJ2-7; D remains ambiguous. The CDR3 has 12 residues. Between the trimmed V and J ends, which lost 5 bases and 0 bases, there was a span of 5 bases. Germline V gives CDR1 SGHTA, CDR2 FQGNSA. The DNA for the CDR3 is TGTGCCAGCAGCACGAGCTCCTACGAGCAGTACTTC. This gives the protein CASSTSSYEQYF.

The chain couples TRBV18 to TRBJ2-5, with D possibly matching TRBD1 (6 bases). V was trimmed by 2 bases and J by 5 bases, leaving 12 bases between them. This CDR3 comprises 14 residues. Germline loops: CDR1 KGHSH, CDR2 LQKENI. In DNA form, the CDR3 reads TGTGCCAGCTCACCAAACAGGGTACCGGAGACCCAGTACTTC. Translating it yields CASSPNRVPETQYF.

This chain connects TRBV5-4 to TRBJ2-1; 7 nucleotides align to TRBD1. CDR3 length: 15 amino acids. CDR1 SGHNT and CDR2 YYREEE come from the germline V gene (reference sequence). The V and J ends lost 4 bases and 5 bases, in that order; junction bases with no gene match: 9. The CDR3 reads CASSRDSLINNEQFF. The CDR3 DNA reads as TGTGCCAGCAGCCGGGACAGCTTAATTAACAATGAGCAGTTCTTC.

The V gene is TRBV15, the J gene TRBJ1-5; D unresolved. From germline, CDR1 is LNHNV and CDR2 YYDKDF (reference sequence). There are 14 residues in the CDR3. Trimming took 0 bases from V and 3 from J, leaving 6 bases between them. CDR3 nucleotides: TGTGCCACCAGCAGAGATCTTATCAATCAGCCCCAGCATTTT. Its translation: CATSRDLINQPQHF. The variable domain in full, completed from reference TRBV15 and TRBJ1-5, reads DAMVIQNPRYQVTQFGKPVTLSCSQTLNHNVMYWYQQKSSQAPKLLFHYYDKDFNNEADTPDNFQSRRPNTSFCFLDIRSPGLGDTAMYLCATSRDLINQPQHFGDGTRLSIL.

This chain joins TRBV11-2 and TRBJ1-4; D might be TRBD1 (6 bases). This CDR3 contains 14 residues. The V end lost 3 bases, the J end lost 8 bases, and 13 bases lay between the germline ends. Germline V gives CDR1 SGHAT, CDR2 FQNNGV. CDR3 sequence (DNA): TGTGCCAGCAGCTTCCCAGGGGTAACGGAAAAACTGTTTTTT. Protein sequence: CASSFPGVTEKLFF.

This chain connects TRBV28 to TRBJ1-2; 8 nucleotides agree with TRBD1. This CDR3 has 11 residues. J lost 8 bases, V lost 7 bases, and 3 bases had no gene match. Per germline, CDR1 MDHEN and CDR2 SYDVKM. The CDR3 coding sequence is TGTGCCAGCACCGACAGGGGAGGCTACACCTTC. It specifies CASTDRGGYTF.

The rearrangement uses TRBV5-1 and TRBJ1-2, with 9 bases that match TRBD1. V shed 4 bases and J 8 bases; nucleotides not matched to a gene: 6. In germline, CDR1 is SGHRS, CDR2 YFSETQ. The CDR3 length is 13 residues. CDR3 coding DNA: TGCGCCAGCAGCGCGCAGGGACAGGGAGGCTACACCTTC. This translates into CASSAQGQGGYTF.